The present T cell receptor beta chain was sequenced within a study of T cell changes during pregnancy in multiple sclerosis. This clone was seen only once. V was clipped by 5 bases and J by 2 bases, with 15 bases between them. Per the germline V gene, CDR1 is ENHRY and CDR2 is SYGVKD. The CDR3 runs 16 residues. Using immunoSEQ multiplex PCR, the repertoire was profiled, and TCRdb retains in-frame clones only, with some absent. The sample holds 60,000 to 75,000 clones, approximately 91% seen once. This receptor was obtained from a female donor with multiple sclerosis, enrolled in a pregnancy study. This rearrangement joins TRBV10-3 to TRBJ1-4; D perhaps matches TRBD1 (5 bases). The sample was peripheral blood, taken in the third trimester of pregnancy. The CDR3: CAISRGELATNEKLFF. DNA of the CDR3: TGTGCCATCAGTCGGGGGGAACTAGCGACTAATGAAAAACTGTTTTTT.